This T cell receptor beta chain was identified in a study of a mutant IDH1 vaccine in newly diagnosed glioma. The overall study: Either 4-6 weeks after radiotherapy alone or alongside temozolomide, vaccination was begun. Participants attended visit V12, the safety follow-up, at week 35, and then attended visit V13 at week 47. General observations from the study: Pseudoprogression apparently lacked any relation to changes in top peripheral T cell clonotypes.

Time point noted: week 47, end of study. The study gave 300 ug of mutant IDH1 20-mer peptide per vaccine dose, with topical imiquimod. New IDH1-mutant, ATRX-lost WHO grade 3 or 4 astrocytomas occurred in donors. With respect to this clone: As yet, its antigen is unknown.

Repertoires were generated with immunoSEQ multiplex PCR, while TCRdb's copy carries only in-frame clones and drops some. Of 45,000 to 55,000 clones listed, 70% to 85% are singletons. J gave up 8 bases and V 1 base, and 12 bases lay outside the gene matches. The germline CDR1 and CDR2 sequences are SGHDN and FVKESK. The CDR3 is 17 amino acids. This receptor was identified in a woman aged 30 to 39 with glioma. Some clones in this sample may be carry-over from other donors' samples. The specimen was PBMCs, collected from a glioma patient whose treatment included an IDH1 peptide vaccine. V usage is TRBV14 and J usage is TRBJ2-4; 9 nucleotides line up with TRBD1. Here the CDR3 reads CASSQAPPGDRADIQYF. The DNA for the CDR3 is TGTGCCAGCAGCCAAGCCCCCCCCGGGGACAGGGCTGACATTCAGTACTTC.